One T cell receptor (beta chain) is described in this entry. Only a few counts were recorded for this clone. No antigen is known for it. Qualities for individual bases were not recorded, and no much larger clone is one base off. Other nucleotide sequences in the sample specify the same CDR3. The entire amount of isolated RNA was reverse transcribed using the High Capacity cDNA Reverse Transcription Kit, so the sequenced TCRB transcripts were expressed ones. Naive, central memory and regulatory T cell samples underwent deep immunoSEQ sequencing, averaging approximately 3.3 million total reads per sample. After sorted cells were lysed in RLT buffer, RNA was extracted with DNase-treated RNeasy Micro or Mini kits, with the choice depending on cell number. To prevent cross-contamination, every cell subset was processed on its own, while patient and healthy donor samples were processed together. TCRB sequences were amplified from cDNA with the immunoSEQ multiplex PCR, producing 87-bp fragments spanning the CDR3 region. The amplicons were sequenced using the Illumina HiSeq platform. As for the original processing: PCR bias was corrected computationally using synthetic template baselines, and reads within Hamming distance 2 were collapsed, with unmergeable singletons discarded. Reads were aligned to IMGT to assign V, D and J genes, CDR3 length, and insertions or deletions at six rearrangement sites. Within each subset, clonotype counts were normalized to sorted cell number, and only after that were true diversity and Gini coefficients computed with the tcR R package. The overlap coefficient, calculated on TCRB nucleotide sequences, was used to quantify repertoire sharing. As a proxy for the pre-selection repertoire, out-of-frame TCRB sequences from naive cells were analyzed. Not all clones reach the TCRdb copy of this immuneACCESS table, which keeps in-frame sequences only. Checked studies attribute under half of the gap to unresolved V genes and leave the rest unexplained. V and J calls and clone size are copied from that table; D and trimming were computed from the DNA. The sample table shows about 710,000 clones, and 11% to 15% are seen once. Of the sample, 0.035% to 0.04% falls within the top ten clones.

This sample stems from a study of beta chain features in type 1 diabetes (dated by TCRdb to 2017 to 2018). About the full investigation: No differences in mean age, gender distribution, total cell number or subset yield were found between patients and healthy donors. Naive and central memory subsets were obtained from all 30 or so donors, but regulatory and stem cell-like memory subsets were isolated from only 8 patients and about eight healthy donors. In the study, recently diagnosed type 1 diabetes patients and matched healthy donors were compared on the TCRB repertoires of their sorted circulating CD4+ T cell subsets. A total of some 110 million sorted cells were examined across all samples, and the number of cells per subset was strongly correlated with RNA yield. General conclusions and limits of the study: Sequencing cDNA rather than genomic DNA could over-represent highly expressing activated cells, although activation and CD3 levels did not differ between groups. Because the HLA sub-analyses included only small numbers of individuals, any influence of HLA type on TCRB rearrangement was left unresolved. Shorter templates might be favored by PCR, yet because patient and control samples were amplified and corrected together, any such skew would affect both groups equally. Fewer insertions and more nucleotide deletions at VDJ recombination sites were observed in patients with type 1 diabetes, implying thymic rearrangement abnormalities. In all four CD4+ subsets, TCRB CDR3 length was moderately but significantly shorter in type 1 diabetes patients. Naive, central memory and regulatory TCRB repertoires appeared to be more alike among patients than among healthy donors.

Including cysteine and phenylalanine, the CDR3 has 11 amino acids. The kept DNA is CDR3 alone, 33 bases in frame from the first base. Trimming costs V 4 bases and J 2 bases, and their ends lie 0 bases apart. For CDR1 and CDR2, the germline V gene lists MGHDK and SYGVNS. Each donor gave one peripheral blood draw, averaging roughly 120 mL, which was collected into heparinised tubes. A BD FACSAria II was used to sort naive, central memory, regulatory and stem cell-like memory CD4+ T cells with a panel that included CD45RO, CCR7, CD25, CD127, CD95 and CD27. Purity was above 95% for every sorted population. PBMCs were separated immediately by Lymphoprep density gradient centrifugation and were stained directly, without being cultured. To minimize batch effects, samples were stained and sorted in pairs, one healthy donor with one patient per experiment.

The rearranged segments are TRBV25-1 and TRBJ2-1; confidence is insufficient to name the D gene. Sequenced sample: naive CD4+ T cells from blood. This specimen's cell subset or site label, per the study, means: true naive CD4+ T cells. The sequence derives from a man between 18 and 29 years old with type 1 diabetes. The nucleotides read TGTGCCAGCAGTGCCTACAATGAGCAGTTCTTC. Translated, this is CASSAYNEQFF.